This section outlines one TCR beta chain sequence together with its context. A junction boundary mismatches the germline segment, possibly from a read error. The sample originates from a study of blood T cell repertoires in COVID-19. Background on the study: Sources were T cells, B-cell-depleted T cells, or PBMCs; the material itself was cDNA or gDNA.

Using immunoSEQ multiplex PCR, the repertoire was profiled, and TCRdb retains in-frame clones only, with some absent. The data show 95,000 to 100,000 clones, around 87% seen once. Looked up from germline, CDR1 is MDHEN and CDR2 is SYDVKM. This CDR3 is 12 amino acids long. The chain links TRBV28 to TRBJ1-5, with TRBD1 identical over 7 bases. The origin of this receptor is a woman in her thirties with acute or convalescent COVID-19. The sample was peripheral blood. For the CDR3, the DNA is TGTGCCAGCAGGTTATTACAGGGGCTCCAGCATTTT. Translating it yields CASRLLQGLQHF.